Given below is one T cell receptor beta chain in context. The CDR3 has 15 amino acids. This specimen belongs to a study of blood T cell repertoires in COVID-19. Study details: Both acute and convalescent COVID-19 samples were obtained from the United States, Italy and Spain.

Authors' analysis steps: Reference gene primer amplification gave estimated nucleated cell counts. Sequencing was performed with immunoSEQ multiplex PCR; in TCRdb, only in-frame clones are kept and a portion is missing. The D gene and trimming were derived from the DNA, and the V and J assignments and clone size from that table. Altogether 150,000 to 200,000 clones are present, approximately 92% being singletons, with the ten largest covering 0.5% to 0.55%. The V gene is TRBV21-1, the J gene TRBJ2-4; the table calls TRBD2, which could not be checked here. TRBV21-1 is shown as a pseudogene. The origin of this receptor is a man aged 45 to 65 with acute or convalescent COVID-19. Material: peripheral blood. Here the CDR3 reads CASASPGWAKNIQYF. Written as DNA, the CDR3 is TGTGCCAGCGCCTCCCCGGGGTGGGCCAAAAACATTCAGTACTTC.